This TCR beta chain stems from a study of blood T cell repertoires in COVID-19. With 5 bases removed from V and 6 bases from J, the gap between germline ends came to 7 bases. The CDR3 is made up of 12 amino acids. Germline CDR1 reads LNHDA; CDR2 reads SQIVND (reference sequence). Per the original methods: Quantification of nucleated cells was approximated via reference gene primer amplification. Method: immunoSEQ multiplex PCR; TCRdb's copy keeps in-frame clones and lacks some. The D gene and trimming were derived from the DNA, and the V and J assignments and clone size from that table. The table records 110,000 or so clones, 75% to 90% of them present only once.

The sequence was collected from a human donor with acute or convalescent COVID-19. The donor label of this sample is uncertain. The chain uses TRBV19 and TRBJ1-4; TRBD1 might be the D (5 bases). The specimen was peripheral blood. CDR3 in amino acids: CASSARDEKLFF. CDR3 in DNA: TGTGCCAGTAGTGCCAGGGATGAAAAACTGTTTTTT.